These T cell receptor beta chains were read from a single sample in a study of glioma-infiltrating T cells after dendritic cell vaccination. Here immunoSEQ multiplex PCR was the method, and the copy in TCRdb shows in-frame clones only, minus some. Of about 90,000 clones listed, over 80% are singletons. The input for sequencing was blood, taken after dendritic cell vaccination. Source of these receptors: a human donor with glioblastoma. CDR3s include the opening cysteine and the closing phenylalanine or tryptophan. D genes are given only for firm matches. Clone size is stated in some rows and not others, as once, few, many or a class when expanded.

J gene	clone size	D gene	V gene	CDR3 DNA	CDR3 protein
TRBJ2-3	.	.	TRBV7-2	TGTGCCAGCAGCCCGGTCACAGGGGGAGGGACAGATACGCAGTATTTT	CASSPVTGGGTDTQYF
TRBJ2-1	.	.	TRBV9	TGTGCCAGCAGCGGGGGGGGCGGGACCTACAATGAGCAGTTCTTC	CASSGGGGTYNEQFF
TRBJ2-3	.	.	TRBV7-2	TGTGCCAGCAGCTTACAGCGAGGAACAGATACGCAGTATTTT	CASSLQRGTDTQYF
TRBJ1-2	.	.	TRBV5-4	TGTGCCAGCAGCTTGGGCAGTTCCTACACCTTC	CASSLGSSYTF
TRBJ1-2	.	.	TRBV27	TGTGCCAGCAGTTTCGGGGGGGGCCGTGGCTACACCTTC	CASSFGGGRGYTF
TRBJ2-1	.	TRBD2	TRBV29-1	TGCAGCGTTGGGGGCGGGGGGACGCACAATGAGCAGTTCTTC	CSVGGGGTHNEQFF
TRBJ1-1	few	.	TRBV6-6	TGTGCCAGCAGTTTACAAACCGAGAACACTGAAGCTTTCTTT	CASSLQTENTEAFF
TRBJ1-2	.	.	TRBV6-5	TGTGCCAGCAGGGAGACCAGTAACTATGGCTACACCTTC	CASRETSNYGYTF
TRBJ1-2	.	.	TRBV7-8	TGTGCCAGCAGCTTAAACCCCGGGGGGGGAACTAACTATGGCTACACCTTC	CASSLNPGGGTNYGYTF
TRBJ2-5	.	.	TRBV30	TGTGCCTGGAGCCCGACAGTTTCGGGAGAGACCCAGTACTTC	CAWSPTVSGETQYF
TRBJ2-7	few	.	TRBV2	TGTGCCAGCAGTGGGGCATCGTCCAGGTACGAGCAGTACTTC	CASSGASSRYEQYF
TRBJ1-2	.	.	TRBV18	TGTGCCAGCTCACCCTTGCGGGGGAACTATGGCTACACCTTC	CASSPLRGNYGYTF
TRBJ1-2	.	.	TRBV5-1	TGCGCCAGCAGCATTGACAGAAACTATGGCTACACCTTC	CASSIDRNYGYTF
TRBJ1-6	.	.	TRBV14	TGTGCCAGCAGCCAAGTCCAGGCCCAAAATTCACCCCTCCACTTT	CASSQVQAQNSPLHF
TRBJ2-5	.	TRBD1	TRBV19	TGTGCCAGTAGTATTCGTCAGGGGGCAGAGACCCAGTACTTC	CASSIRQGAETQYF
TRBJ2-3	.	.	TRBV18	TGTGCCAGCTCACCAGCAGGTGTCACAGATACGCAGTATTTT	CASSPAGVTDTQYF
TRBJ2-3	.	TRBD2	TRBV6-1	TGTGCCAGCTGGCTAGCGGGGAGCACAGATACGCAGTATTTT	CASWLAGSTDTQYF
TRBJ1-2	once	.	TRBV5-1	TGCGCCAGCAGCTTGGGGCAGGGTTATTATGGCTACACCTTC	CASSLGQGYYGYTF
TRBJ1-3	.	.	TRBV5-4	TGTGCCAGCAGCTTGGGGGCGCCTGGAAACACCATATATTTT	CASSLGAPGNTIYF
TRBJ2-1	.	.	TRBV2	TGTGCCAGCAGTAGCGGATTCTACAATGAGCAGTTCTTC	CASSSGFYNEQFF
TRBJ2-1	.	TRBD1	TRBV2	TGTGCCAGCAAAGGTCGACAGGGTTATTACAATGAGCAGTTCTTC	CASKGRQGYYNEQFF
TRBJ1-1	once	TRBD1	TRBV4-1	TGCGCCAGCAGCAATCGGACAGGGACGGCTTTCTTT	CASSNRTGTAFF
TRBJ1-1	.	TRBD1	TRBV18	TGTGCCAGCTCCCGGGACAGGGGACTGAATACTGAAGCTTTCTTT	CASSRDRGLNTEAFF
TRBJ2-5	.	.	TRBV27	TGTGCCAGCAGTTTATCCCCTGCTAGGGGGGAGACCCAGTACTTC	CASSLSPARGETQYF
TRBJ1-6	.	TRBD1	TRBV2	TGTGCCAGCAGGGAGACCGGGACAGGGAATTCACCCCTCCACTTT	CASRETGTGNSPLHF
TRBJ1-1	.	.	TRBV9	TGTGCCAGCAGCGCTCAGGGGATAGAGACTGAAGCTTTCTTT	CASSAQGIETEAFF
TRBJ2-2	.	.	TRBV5-1	TGCGCCAGTACCGGGGGTACAGCGAACACCGGGGAGCTGTTTTTT	CASTGGTANTGELFF
TRBJ1-3	.	TRBD1	TRBV7-2	TGTGCCAGCAGCTTAAGGGGGCAGGGAGGAAACACCATATATTTT	CASSLRGQGGNTIYF
TRBJ2-5	.	TRBD2	TRBV4-2	TGTGCCAGCAGCATCCGGACTAGCGGGGGGGGAGGGGAGACCCAGTACTTC	CASSIRTSGGGGETQYF
TRBJ1-2	.	.	TRBV6-5	TGTGCCAGCAGTTACTCGACGGGCCGGGATGGTGGCTACACCTTC	CASSYSTGRDGGYTF
TRBJ1-1	.	.	TRBV20-1	TGCAGTGCTAGAGGCGAGTTAGAAGCTTTCTTT	CSARGELEAFF
TRBJ1-1	.	.	TRBV10-3	TGTGCCATCAGTGAGTCTGGAGCCCTATGGGACACTGAAGCTTTCTTT	CAISESGALWDTEAFF
TRBJ1-5	.	.	TRBV19	TGTGCCAGTAGTATGTTGGCAACCAATCAGCCCCAGCATTTT	CASSMLATNQPQHF
TRBJ1-1	.	.	TRBV6-5	TGTGCCAGCAGTTATGGGGGCAGAAACACTGAAGCTTTCTTT	CASSYGGRNTEAFF
TRBJ1-4	.	TRBD1	TRBV29-1	TGCAGCGTTTGGTTTGGGACAGGGAACGAAAAACTGTTTTTT	CSVWFGTGNEKLFF
TRBJ1-4	few	.	TRBV6-1	TGTGCCAGCAGGGGGACACCTCGTACTAATGAAAAACTGTTTTTT	CASRGTPRTNEKLFF
TRBJ2-7	once	.	TRBV19	TGTGCCAGTAAGCCATCAGGGGAAAAGGGCTACGAGCAGTACTTC	CASKPSGEKGYEQYF
TRBJ2-2	few	TRBD1	TRBV5-1	TGCGCCAGCAGCCCAGGGGGCAAACCCGGGGAGCTGTTTTTT	CASSPGGKPGELFF
TRBJ1-5	.	.	TRBV10-3	TGTGCCATCAGTGAATGGGGCAGGGATAGCAATCAGCCCCAGCATTTT	CAISEWGRDSNQPQHF
TRBJ1-2	.	.	TRBV25-1	TGTGCCAGCAGCCGACAGGTGGGGGGCTACACCTTC	CASSRQVGGYTF
TRBJ2-2	.	.	TRBV21-1	TGTGCCAGCAGCCTTCCACGGGACAGTTGGAACACCGGGGAGCTGTTTTTT	CASSLPRDSWNTGELFF
TRBJ2-7	.	TRBD2	TRBV30	TGTGCCTGGAGTCGGACTAGCGGGGGCGGCTACGAGCAGTACTTC	CAWSRTSGGGYEQYF
TRBJ2-5	.	TRBD2	TRBV15	TGTGCCACCAGCAGAGACCCGGGGGGTGGTGAGACCCAGTACTTC	CATSRDPGGGETQYF
TRBJ2-2	.	.	TRBV2	TGTGCCAGCAGCGCCCGGGACACGAACACCGGGGAGCTGTTTTTT	CASSARDTNTGELFF
TRBJ1-2	.	.	TRBV19	TGTGCCAGCACCAATCCGGGGGATGGCTACACCTTC	CASTNPGDGYTF
TRBJ2-7	.	.	TRBV7-9	TGTGCCAGCAGCTCCCGCGACGGAGTCTACGAGCAGTACTTC	CASSSRDGVYEQYF